This TCR beta chain derives from a study of blood T cell repertoires in COVID-19. About the research overall: Some COVID-19 samples were acute and others convalescent; all came from the United States, Italy and Spain. T cells, B-cell-depleted T cells, or PBMCs supplied cDNA or gDNA.

Some clones are missing from TCRdb's copy, which holds only in-frame ones; the method was immunoSEQ multiplex PCR. The data hold 120,000 to 150,000 clones, with about 80% observed a single time. V was trimmed by 2 bases and J by 0 bases, leaving 7 bases between them. This CDR3 contains 14 residues. The germline V gene encodes CDR1 SGHVS and CDR2 FQNEAQ. Sequencing was carried out using peripheral blood. The rearrangement uses TRBV7-8 and TRBJ1-1; D not resolved. The receptor was derived from a man aged 50-59 years with acute or convalescent COVID-19. This CDR3 is CASSLRGLNTEAFF. As DNA, the CDR3 is TGTGCCAGCAGCTTACGGGGTTTGAACACTGAAGCTTTCTTT.